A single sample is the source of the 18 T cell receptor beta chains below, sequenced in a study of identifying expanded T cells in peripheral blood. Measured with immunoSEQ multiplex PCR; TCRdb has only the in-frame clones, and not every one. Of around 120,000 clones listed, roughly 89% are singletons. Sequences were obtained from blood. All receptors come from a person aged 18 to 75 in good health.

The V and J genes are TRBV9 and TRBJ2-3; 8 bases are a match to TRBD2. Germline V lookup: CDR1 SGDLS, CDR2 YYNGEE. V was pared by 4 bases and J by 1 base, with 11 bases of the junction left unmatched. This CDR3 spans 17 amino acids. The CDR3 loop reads CASSPEGSGAGTDTQYF. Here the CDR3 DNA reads TGTGCCAGCAGCCCCGAGGGTAGCGGGGCCGGCACAGATACGCAGTATTTT.

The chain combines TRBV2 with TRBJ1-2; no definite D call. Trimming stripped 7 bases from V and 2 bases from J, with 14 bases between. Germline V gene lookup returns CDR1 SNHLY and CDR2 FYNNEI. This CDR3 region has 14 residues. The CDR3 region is CASTSFLANYGYTF. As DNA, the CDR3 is TGTGCCAGCACGAGTTTTTTGGCGAACTATGGCTACACCTTC.

CDR3 nucleotide sequence: TGCGCCAGCAGCCAAGGGTCAGGGGAGGATACGCAGTATTTT. It codes for CASSQGSGEDTQYF. This chain joins TRBV4-3 and TRBJ2-3; weak D call: TRBD1 (6 bases). V was trimmed by 1 base and J by 6 bases, leaving 11 bases between them. CDR3 length: 14 residues. Germline CDR1 and CDR2: LGHNA and YSLEER.

This CDR3 reads CASSFGQGAGEQYF. In nucleotides, the CDR3 is TGTGCCAGCAGCTTTGGACAGGGGGCGGGGGAGCAGTACTTC. The chain uses TRBV7-9 and TRBJ2-7; 11 bases map to TRBD1. This CDR3 has 14 amino acids. The V segment lost 3 bases and the J segment 7 bases; nucleotides outside the gene matches: 5. The V gene's germline CDR1 is SEHNR and CDR2 FQNEAQ (reference sequence).

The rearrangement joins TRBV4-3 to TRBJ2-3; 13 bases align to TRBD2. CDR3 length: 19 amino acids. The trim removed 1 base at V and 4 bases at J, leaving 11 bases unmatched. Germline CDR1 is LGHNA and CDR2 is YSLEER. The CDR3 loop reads CASSQVPRLAGGPPDTQYF. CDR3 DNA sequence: TGCGCCAGCAGCCAAGTTCCCAGACTAGCGGGGGGCCCCCCAGATACGCAGTATTTT.

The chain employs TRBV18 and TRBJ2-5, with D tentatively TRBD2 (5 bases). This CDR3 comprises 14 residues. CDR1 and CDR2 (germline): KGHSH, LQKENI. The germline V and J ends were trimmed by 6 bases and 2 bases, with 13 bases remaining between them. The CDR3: CASSGDPEQETQYF. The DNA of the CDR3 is TGTGCCAGCTCCGGGGATCCTGAGCAAGAGACCCAGTACTTC.

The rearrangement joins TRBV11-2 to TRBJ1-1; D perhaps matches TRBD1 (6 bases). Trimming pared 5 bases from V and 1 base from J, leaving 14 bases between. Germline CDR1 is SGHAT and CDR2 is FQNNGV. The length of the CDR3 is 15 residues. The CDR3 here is CASSPWTAPNTEAFF. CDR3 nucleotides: TGTGCCAGCAGCCCCTGGACAGCGCCGAACACTGAAGCTTTCTTT.

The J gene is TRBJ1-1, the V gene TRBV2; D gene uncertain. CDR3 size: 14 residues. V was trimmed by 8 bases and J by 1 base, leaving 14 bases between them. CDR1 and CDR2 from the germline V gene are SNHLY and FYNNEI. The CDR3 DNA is TGTGCCAGCGGAAATTTTCAGGAGAACACTGAAGCTTTCTTT. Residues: CASGNFQENTEAFF.

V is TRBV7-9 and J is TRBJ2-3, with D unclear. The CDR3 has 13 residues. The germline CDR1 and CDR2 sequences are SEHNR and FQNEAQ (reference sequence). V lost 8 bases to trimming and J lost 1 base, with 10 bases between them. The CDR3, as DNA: TGTGCCAGCCGGAGCTCAGGCACAGATACGCAGTATTTT. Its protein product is CASRSSGTDTQYF.

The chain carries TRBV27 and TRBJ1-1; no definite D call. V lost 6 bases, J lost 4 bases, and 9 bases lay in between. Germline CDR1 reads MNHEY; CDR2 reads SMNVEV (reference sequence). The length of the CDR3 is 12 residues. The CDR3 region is CASSQDRTEAFF. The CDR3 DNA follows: TGTGCCAGCAGCCAAGATCGCACTGAAGCTTTCTTT.

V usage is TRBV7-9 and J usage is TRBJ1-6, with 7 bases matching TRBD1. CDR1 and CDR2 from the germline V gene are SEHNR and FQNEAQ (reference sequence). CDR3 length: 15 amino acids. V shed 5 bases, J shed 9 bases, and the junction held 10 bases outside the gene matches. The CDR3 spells CASSGRDSTSSPLHF. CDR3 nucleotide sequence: TGTGCCAGCAGCGGCCGGGACAGCACCAGTTCACCCCTCCACTTT.

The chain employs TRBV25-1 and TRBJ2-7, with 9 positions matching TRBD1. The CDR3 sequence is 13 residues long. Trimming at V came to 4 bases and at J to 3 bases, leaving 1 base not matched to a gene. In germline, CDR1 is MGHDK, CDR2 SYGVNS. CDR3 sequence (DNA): TGTGCCAGCAGTGGGACAGGGGTCTACGAGCAGTACTTC. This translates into CASSGTGVYEQYF.

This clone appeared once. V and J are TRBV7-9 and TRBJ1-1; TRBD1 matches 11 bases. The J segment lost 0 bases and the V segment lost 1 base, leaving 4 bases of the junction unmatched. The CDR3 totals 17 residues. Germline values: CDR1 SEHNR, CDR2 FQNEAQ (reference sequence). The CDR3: CASSLGTGGLLNTEAFF. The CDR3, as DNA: TGTGCCAGCAGCTTAGGGACAGGGGGCCTTTTGAACACTGAAGCTTTCTTT.

CDR3 sequence reads: CASSLQGTAGNTIYF. The CDR3 nucleotides are TGTGCCAGCAGCTTGCAGGGTACAGCTGGAAACACCATATATTTT. This chain uses TRBV7-9 with TRBJ1-3; D may be TRBD1 (5 bases). This CDR3 has 15 amino acids. V gave up 3 bases and J gave up 2 bases, with 11 bases separating them. CDR1 is SEHNR and CDR2 is FQNEAQ in the germline V gene (reference sequence).

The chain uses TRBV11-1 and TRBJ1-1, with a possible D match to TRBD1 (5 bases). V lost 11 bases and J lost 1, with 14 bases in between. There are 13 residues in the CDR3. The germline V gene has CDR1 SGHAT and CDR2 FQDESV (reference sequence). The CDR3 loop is CAATDGANTEAFF. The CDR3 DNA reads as TGTGCCGCTACCGACGGGGCGAACACTGAAGCTTTCTTT.

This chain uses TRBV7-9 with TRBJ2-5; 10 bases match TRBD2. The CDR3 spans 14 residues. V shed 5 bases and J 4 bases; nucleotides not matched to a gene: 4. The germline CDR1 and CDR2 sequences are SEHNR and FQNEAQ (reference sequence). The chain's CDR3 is CASSQGLALETQYF. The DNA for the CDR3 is TGTGCCAGCAGCCAGGGACTAGCGTTAGAGACCCAGTACTTC.

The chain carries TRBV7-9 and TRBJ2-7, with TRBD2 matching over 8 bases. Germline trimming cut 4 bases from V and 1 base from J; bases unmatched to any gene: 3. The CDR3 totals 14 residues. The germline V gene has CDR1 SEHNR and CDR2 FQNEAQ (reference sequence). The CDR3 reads CASSYGGASYEQYF. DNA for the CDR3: TGTGCCAGCAGCTACGGGGGGGCATCCTACGAGCAGTACTTC.

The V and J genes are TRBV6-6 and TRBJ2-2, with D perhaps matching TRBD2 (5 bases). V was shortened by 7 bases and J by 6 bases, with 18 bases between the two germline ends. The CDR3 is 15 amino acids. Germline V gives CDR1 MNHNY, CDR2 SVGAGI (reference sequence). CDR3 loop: CASTRTGIVAGELFF. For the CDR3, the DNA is TGTGCCAGCACACGGACTGGGATTGTTGCCGGGGAGCTGTTTTTT.